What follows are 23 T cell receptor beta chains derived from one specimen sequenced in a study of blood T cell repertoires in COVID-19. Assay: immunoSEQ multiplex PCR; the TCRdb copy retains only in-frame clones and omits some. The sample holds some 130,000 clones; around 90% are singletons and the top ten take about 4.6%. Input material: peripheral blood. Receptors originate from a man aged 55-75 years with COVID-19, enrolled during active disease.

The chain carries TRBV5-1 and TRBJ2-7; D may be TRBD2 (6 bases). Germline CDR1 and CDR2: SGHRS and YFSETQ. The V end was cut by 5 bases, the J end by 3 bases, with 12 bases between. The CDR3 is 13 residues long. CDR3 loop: CASRREGSYEQYF. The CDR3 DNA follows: TGCGCCAGCAGGCGGGAAGGAAGCTACGAGCAGTACTTC.

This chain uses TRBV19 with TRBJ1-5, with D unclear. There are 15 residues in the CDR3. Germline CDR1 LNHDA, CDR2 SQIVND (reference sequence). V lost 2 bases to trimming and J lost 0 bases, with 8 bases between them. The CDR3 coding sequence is TGTGCCAGTAGTATAAAAGGAGTTAGCAATCAGCCCCAGCATTTT. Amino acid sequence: CASSIKGVSNQPQHF. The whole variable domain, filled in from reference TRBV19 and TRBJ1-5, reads DGGITQSPKYLFRKEGQNVTLSCEQNLNHDAMYWYRQDPGQGLRLIYYSQIVNDFQKGDIAEGYSVSREKKESFPLTVTSAQKNPTAFYLCASSIKGVSNQPQHFGDGTRLSIL.

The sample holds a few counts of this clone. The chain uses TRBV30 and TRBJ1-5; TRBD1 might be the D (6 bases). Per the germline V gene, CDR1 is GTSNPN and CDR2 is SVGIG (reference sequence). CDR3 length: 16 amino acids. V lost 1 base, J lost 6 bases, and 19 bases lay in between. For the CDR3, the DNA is TGTGCCTGGAGTGCGACAGGCTGGGGGTCAGGTCAGCCCCAGCATTTT. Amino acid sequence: CAWSATGWGSGQPQHF.

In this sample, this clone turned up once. The CDR3: CASSLGGKDTQYF. DNA of the CDR3: TGTGCCAGCAGTTTGGGAGGGAAGGATACGCAGTATTTT. The chain employs TRBV12-3 or TRBV12-4 and TRBJ2-3; 7 bases are a match to TRBD2. This CDR3 contains 13 residues. J gave up 6 bases and V 3 bases, and 3 bases lay outside the gene matches.

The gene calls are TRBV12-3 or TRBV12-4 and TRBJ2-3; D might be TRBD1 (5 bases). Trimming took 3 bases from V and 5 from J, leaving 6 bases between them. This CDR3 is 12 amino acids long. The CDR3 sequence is CASSLGQDTQYF. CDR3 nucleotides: TGTGCCAGCAGTTTGGGGCAAGATACGCAGTATTTT.

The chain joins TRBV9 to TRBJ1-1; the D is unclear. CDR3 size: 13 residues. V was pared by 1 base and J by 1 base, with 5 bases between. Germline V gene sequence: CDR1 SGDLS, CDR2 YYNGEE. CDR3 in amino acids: CASSVQANTEAFF. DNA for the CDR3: TGTGCCAGCAGCGTACAGGCGAACACTGAAGCTTTCTTT.

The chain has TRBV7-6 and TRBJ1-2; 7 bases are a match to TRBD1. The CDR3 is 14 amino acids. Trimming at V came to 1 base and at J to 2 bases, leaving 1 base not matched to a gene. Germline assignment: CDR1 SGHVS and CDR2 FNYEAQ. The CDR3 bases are TGTGCCAGCAGCTTAGACAGGGGCAACTATGGCTACACCTTC. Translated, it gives CASSLDRGNYGYTF.

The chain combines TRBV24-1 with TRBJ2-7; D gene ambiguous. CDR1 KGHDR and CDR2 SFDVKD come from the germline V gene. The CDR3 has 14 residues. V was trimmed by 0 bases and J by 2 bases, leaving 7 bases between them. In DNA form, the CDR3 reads TGTGCCACCAGTGATTTGCAGCGTCCCTACGAGCAGTACTTC. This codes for CATSDLQRPYEQYF.

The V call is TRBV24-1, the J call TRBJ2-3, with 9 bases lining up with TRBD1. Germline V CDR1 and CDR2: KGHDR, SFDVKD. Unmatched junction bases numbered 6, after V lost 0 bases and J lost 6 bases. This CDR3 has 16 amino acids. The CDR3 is CATSDLRGTGSDTQYF. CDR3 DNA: TGTGCCACCAGTGATTTGCGGGGGACAGGGTCGGATACGCAGTATTTT.

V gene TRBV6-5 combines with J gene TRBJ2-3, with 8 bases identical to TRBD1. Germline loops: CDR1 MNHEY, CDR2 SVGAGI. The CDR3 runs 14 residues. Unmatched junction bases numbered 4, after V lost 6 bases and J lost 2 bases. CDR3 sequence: CASSETGATDTQYF. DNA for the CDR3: TGTGCCAGCAGCGAGACAGGGGCCACAGATACGCAGTATTTT.

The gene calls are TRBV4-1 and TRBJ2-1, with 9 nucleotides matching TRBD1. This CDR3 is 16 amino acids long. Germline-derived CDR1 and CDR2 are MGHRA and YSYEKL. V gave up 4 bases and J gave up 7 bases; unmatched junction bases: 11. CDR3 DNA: TGCGCCAGCAGCCGGACGCCGGGACAGGGTCAGAATGAGCAGTTCTTC. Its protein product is CASSRTPGQGQNEQFF.

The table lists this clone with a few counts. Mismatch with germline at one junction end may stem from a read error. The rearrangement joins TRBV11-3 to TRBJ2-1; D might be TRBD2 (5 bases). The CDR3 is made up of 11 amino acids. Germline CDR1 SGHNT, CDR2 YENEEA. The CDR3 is CASSLGHEGVF. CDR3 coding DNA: TGTGCCAGCAGCTTAGGGCACGAGGGCGTCTTC.

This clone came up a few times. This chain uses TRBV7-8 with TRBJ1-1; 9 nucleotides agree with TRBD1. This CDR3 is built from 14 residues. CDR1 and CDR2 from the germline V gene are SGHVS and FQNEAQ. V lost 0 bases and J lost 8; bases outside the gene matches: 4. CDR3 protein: CASSLAGQGAEAFF. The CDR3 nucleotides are TGTGCCAGCAGCTTAGCGGGACAGGGTGCCGAAGCTTTCTTT.

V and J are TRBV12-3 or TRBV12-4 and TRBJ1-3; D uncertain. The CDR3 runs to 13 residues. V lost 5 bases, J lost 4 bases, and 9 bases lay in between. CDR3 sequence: CASSRGEGNTIYF. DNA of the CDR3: TGTGCCAGCAGTCGGGGTGAGGGAAACACCATATATTTT.

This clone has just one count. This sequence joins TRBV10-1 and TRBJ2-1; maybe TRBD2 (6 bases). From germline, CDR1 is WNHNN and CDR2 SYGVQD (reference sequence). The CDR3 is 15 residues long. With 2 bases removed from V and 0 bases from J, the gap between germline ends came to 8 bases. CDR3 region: CASSEEGLSYNEQFF. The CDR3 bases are TGCGCCAGCAGTGAGGAGGGACTCTCCTACAATGAGCAGTTCTTC.

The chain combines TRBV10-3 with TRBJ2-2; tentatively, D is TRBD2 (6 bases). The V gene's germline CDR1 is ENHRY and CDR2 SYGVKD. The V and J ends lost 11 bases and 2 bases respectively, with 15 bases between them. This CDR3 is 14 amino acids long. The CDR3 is CALSRDFNTGELFF. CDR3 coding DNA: TGTGCCCTTAGTCGGGACTTCAACACCGGGGAGCTGTTTTTT.

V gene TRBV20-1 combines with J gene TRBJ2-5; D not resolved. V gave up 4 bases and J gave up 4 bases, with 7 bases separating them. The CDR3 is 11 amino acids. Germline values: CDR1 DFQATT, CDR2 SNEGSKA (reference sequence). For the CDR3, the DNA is TGCAGTGCTATTCTACGAGAGACCCAGTACTTC. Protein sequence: CSAILRETQYF.

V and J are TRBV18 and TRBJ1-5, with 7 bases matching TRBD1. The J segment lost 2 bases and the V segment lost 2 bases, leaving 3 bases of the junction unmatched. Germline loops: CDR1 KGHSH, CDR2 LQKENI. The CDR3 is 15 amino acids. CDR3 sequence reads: CASSPEGGGNQPQHF. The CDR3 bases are TGTGCCAGCTCACCAGAAGGGGGCGGCAATCAGCCCCAGCATTTT.

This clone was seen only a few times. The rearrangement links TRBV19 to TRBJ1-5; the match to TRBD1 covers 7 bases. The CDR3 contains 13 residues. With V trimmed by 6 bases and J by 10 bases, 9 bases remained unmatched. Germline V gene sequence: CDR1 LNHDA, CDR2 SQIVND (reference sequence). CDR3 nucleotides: TGTGCCAGTAGCATCAGGGGGAGAGATCCCCAGCATTTT. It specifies CASSIRGRDPQHF.

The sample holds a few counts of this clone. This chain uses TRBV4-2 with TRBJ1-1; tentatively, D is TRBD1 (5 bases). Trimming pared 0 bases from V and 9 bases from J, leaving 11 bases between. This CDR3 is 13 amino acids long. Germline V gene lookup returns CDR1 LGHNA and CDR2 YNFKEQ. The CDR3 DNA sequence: TGTGCCAGCAGCCAAGATGGAGGGACCCAAGCTTTCTTT. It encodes CASSQDGGTQAFF.

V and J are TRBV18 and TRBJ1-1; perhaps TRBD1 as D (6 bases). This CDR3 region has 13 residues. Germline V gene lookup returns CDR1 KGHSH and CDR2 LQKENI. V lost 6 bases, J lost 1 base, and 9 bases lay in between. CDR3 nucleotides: TGTGCCAGCTCCAAAGGGGGGAACACTGAAGCTTTCTTT. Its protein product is CASSKGGNTEAFF. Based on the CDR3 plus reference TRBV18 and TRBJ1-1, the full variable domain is NAGVMQNPRHLVRRRGQEARLRCSPMKGHSHVYWYRQLPEEGLKFMVYLQKENIIDESGMPKERFSAEFPKEGPSILRIQQVVRGDSAAYFCASSKGGNTEAFFGQGTRLTVV.

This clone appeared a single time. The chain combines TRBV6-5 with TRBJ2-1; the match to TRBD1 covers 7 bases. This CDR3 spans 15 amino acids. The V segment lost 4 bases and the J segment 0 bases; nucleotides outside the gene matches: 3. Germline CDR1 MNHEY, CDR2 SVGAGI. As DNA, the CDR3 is TGTGCCAGCAGTTCCCCAGGGGGCTCCTACAATGAGCAGTTCTTC. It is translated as CASSSPGGSYNEQFF.

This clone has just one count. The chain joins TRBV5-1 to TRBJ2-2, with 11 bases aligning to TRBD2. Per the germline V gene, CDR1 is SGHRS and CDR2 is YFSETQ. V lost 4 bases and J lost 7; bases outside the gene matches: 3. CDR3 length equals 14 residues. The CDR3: CASSPGLAVGELFF. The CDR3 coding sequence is TGCGCCAGCAGCCCGGGACTAGCGGTCGGGGAGCTGTTTTTT.